These T cell receptor beta chains were read from a single sample in a study of blood T cells in healthy people across ages. Each CDR3 protein is one row after TCRdb ran MiXCR on the 5' RACE reads. The sample lists approximately 600,000 distinct CDR3 sequences; approximately 50% were seen once. The sequencing sample was made of blood. The receptor set was obtained from a man between 60 and 75 years old in good health. Both conserved end residues are part of each CDR3. The order of the fields is clone size, V gene, D gene, J gene, CDR3 DNA, CDR3 protein. The D gene is left open where the match is weak. Part of the rows lack a size; the others show once, few, many or a class for expanded clones.

>-|TRBV25-1|-|TRBJ2-5
TGTGCCAGCAGTGTTATGGGGCCGGTACGGGGCCAGTACTTC
CASSVMGPVRGQYF
>few|TRBV11-2|-|TRBJ2-7
TGTGCCAGCAGCTTAGGCGTTGGGGTCTCCTACGAGCAGTACTTC
CASSLGVGVSYEQYF
>few|TRBV23-1|TRBD1|TRBJ2-7
TGCGCCAGCAGTAGCCGACAGGGTCTCGAGCAGTACTTC
CASSSRQGLEQYF
>few|TRBV7-8|-|TRBJ2-1
TGTGCCAGCAGCTTACAAGAGGGAACTGAGCAGTTCTTC
CASSLQEGTEQFF
>-|TRBV5-1|TRBD1|TRBJ2-1
TGCGCCAGCAGGGGGACAGGGTCCAATGGGCAGTTCTTC
CASRGTGSNGQFF
>-|TRBV5-1|-|TRBJ2-1
TGCGCCAGCAGCTCGGAACCACGGGGGGAGCAGTTCTTC
CASSSEPRGEQFF
>-|TRBV20-1|TRBD2|TRBJ2-1
TGCAGTGCTAGCTCACTAGCGTCCTACAATGAGCAGTTCTTC
CSASSLASYNEQFF
>-|TRBV20-1|TRBD1|TRBJ2-1
TGCAGTGCCCCGCTTTGGACAGGGGGAAATGAGCAGTTCTTC
CSAPLWTGGNEQFF
>-|TRBV21-1|-|TRBJ2-3
TGTGCCAGCCCGGCAGATACGCAGTATTTT
CASPADTQYF
>many|TRBV7-9|-|TRBJ2-5
TGTGCCAGCAGCTTTGGGATCCAAGAGACCCAGTACTTC
CASSFGIQETQYF